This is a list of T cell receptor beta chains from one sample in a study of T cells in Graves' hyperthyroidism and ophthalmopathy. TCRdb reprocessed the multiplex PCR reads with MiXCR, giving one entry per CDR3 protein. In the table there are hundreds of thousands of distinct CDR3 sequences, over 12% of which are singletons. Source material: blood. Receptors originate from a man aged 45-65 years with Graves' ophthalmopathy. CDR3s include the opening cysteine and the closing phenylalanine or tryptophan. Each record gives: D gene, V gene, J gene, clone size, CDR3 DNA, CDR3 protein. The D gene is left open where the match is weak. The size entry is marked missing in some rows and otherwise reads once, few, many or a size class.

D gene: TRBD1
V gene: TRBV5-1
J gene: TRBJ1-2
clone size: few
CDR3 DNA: TGCGCCAGCAGCTTGGGTTCAGGGGGTAATGGCTACACCTTC
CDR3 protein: CASSLGSGGNGYTF

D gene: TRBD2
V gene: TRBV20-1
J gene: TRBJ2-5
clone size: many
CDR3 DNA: TGCAGTGCTAGTAGTACTAGCGGGAGGGGAGAGACCCAGTACTTC
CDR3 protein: CSASSTSGRGETQYF

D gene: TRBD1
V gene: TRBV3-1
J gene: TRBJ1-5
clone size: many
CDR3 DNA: TGTGCCAGCAGCCAGGGACAGCCCAATCAGCCCCAGCATTTT
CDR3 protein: CASSQGQPNQPQHF

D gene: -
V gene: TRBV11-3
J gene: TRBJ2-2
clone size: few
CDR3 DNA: TGTGCCAGCAGCCGGCCAGCTTGGGGGAGCGCGGACACCGGGGAGCTGTTTTTT
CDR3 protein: CASSRPAWGSADTGELFF

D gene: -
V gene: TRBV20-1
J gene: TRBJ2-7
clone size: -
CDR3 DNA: TGCAGTGCTAGAGGGGTTGGTGGGAGCTCCAGCTCCTACGAGCAGTACTTC
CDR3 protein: CSARGVGGSSSSYEQYF

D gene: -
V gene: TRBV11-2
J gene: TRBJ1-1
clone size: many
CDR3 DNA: TGTGCCAGCAGCCCCCATGACAGAAACACTGAAGCTTTCTTT
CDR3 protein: CASSPHDRNTEAFF

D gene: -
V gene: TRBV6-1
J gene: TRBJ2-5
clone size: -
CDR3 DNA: TGTGCCAGCAGCCAAGGACAGTACCAGTACTTC
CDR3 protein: CASSQGQYQYF

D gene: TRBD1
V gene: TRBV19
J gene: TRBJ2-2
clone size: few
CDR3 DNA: TGTGCCAGTAGTACTTTCGGGACAGCCACCGGGGAGCTGTTTTTT
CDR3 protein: CASSTFGTATGELFF

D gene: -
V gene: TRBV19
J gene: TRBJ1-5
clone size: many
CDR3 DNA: TGTGCCAGTAACGACAGGATCCATAGCAATCAGCCCCAGCATTTT
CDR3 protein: CASNDRIHSNQPQHF

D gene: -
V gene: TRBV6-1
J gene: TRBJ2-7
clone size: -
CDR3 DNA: TGTGCCAGCAGAATCAGGCGGCTTGGCCAAACCATCGAGGGGGGGACCTACGAGCAGTACTTC
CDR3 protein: CASRIRRLGQTIEGGTYEQYF

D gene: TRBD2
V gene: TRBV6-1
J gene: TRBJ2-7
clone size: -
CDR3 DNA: TGTGCCAGCAGTGATAGCGGGAGGGCCCGGGAGCAGTACTTC
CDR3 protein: CASSDSGRAREQYF

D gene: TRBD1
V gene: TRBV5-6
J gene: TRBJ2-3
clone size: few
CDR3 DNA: TGTGCCAGCAGCTTTTTTGACAGGGAGCGGTATTTT
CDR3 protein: CASSFFDRERYF

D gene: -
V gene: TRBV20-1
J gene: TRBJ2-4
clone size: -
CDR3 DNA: TGCAGTGCTAGAGATGGTGGGAGAGTGGCCAAAAACATTCAGTACTTC
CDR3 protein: CSARDGGRVAKNIQYF

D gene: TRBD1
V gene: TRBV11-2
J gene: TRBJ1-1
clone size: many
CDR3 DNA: TGTGCCAGCAGCATCACAGGGGGGACTGAAGCTTTCTTT
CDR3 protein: CASSITGGTEAFF

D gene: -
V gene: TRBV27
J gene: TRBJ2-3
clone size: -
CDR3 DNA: TGTGCCAGCAGATTCATAGGCGGGAAGCGCACAGATACGCAGTATTTT
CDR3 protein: CASRFIGGKRTDTQYF

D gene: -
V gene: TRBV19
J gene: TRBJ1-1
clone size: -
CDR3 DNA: TGTGCCAGTAGTATATGGGGGGCTGAAGCTTTCTTT
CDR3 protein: CASSIWGAEAFF

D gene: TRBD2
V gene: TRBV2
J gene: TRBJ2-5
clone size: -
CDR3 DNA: TGTGCCAGCAGTGGACTAGCGGGAGAAGAGACCCAGTACTTC
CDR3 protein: CASSGLAGEETQYF

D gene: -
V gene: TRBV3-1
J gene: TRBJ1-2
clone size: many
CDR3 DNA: TGTGCCAGCAGCCGTGCGTTAGCTAACTATGGCTACACCTTC
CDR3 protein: CASSRALANYGYTF